What follows is one T cell receptor (beta chain) and its context. One end of the junction is discordant with germline, which a read error may explain. CDR3 length equals 13 residues. Germline CDR1 MDHEN, CDR2 SYDVKM. The data derive from a study of tumor and adjacent non-tumor tissue in lung cancer. Three rounds of nested PCR, following a modified ARM-PCR protocol, produced the TCRbeta library. TCRdb passed the multiplex PCR reads through MiXCR, listing each CDR3 protein once. The sample includes 65,000 to 90,000 distinct CDR3 sequences, roughly 80% of them seen just once. No cell sorting was done before RNA was extracted from the tissue.

The chain couples TRBV28 to TRBJ1-1, with D perhaps TRBD1 (5 bases). This receptor was obtained from a woman in her 50s with non-small cell lung cancer. Sequences were obtained from lung tumor tissue. CDR3 sequence (DNA): TGTACCAGCGGTATCAGGGTGAGCACTGAAGCTTTCTTT. This sequence encodes CTSGIRVSTEAFF.